This T cell receptor beta chain originates from a study of cytomegalovirus exposure and HLA in healthy donors (dated by TCRdb to between 2016 and 2019). Regarding the research as a whole: An earlier analysis of a few hundred of the donors reported 276 Gb of sequence data and 95 million to 120 million unique TCR beta sequences obtained from around 190 million T cells. An early release covering roughly 640 HLA-typed donors comprised about 310 gigabases of sequencing data and tens of millions of unique TCR sequences. Of the 300 to 500 genotyped donors, 65% to 90% were placed in the genetic ancestry cluster associated with self-reported Caucasian donors. The study was designed to test whether signatures of past pathogen exposure could be identified by cataloging public T cell receptors. Using immunosequencing, the study profiled T cell repertoires from approximately 700 subjects and related those repertoires to cytomegalovirus serostatus. Besides the first cohort of about 730 subjects, a separate validation cohort made up of around 120 different subjects was used. The study combined high-throughput TCR immunosequencing, statistical association of individual TCRs with disease status, and machine learning to predict cytomegalovirus infection status. A later analysis re-examined previously published TCR beta repertoires from more than 650 donors and added high-resolution HLA genotyping to investigate patterns of TCR occurrence. In the later analysis, no new phenotypic data were used to find candidate immune exposures; instead, reliance was placed on TCR beta sequences and their occurrence across donors. An earlier analysis of fewer than 700 of the donors applied high-throughput TCR beta sequencing to assess whether each TCR beta V gene segment acted as functional or pseudogenic. Alongside the repertoire data, information on donor age, sex, ethnicity and CMV serostatus was compiled. Genome-wide SNP genotypes for about 55% of the 666 donors were used in a later genetic analysis, which treated that subset as a discovery cohort. Every discovery cohort repertoire had been produced on one sequencing platform. HLA typing covered class I and class II loci at four-digit resolution. Typing coverage differed by locus: A, B, C, DRB1 and DQB1 were typed in about 620-630 donors, DQA1 in 500 to 550, DPA1 in some 610, and DPB1 in just under 490. About five DR-DQ haplotypes were handled as single units for association and clustering because linkage in the cohort was strong. On average, about 200,000 unique TCR beta nucleotide sequences were sequenced per donor among about 400 genotyped donors of the cohort, with about 19% of those sequences being non-productive.

General findings and caveats noted by the study authors: Assigning TCR associations to individual alleles was difficult when HLA alleles, especially DR and DQ, strongly co-occurred. Specific HLA alleles were associated with 15,000 to 20,000 TCR beta sequences at a false discovery rate of 0.05 in a later analysis. According to a later genetic analysis, donors in an Asian-associated ancestry cluster had fewer N-insertions in productive TCRs than the approximately 610-donor mean. Some IMGT-functional V segments, including TRBV6-2 and TRBV6-3, could not be told apart with the 87-base-pair reads, so those segments were excluded. Linkage disequilibrium might explain the correlated functional status among segregating V segments, but an unknown experimental factor could not be ruled out. Because counts were too low, about 17 rarely observed V segments, including chromosome 9 orphons, were excluded from the earlier analysis of some 540 of the donors. In a later analysis, TCR association rates were found to vary across HLA loci, with the most associated TCRs seen for DRB1 alleles and the fewest for HLA-C alleles. It was suggested by the authors that the approach could potentially be generalized to other disease states and immunological phenotypes. Because some donors lacked HLA typing at each locus, the association tests relied only on the typed subset. In a later analysis, HLA-associated TCR beta chains were found to be more clonally expanded and to have lower generation probabilities than equally common non-associated chains. A cluster of highly shared sequence variants was judged likely to represent a technical artifact of the sequencing pipeline. A further reported finding was that TCR beta sequences accurately predicted the HLA-A and HLA-B alleles for most subjects in the first cohort. An association between a missense DCLRE1C variant and V-gene and J-gene trimming of TCR beta chains was found in a later genetic analysis and replicated in an independent cohort. The classifier was reported to diagnose cytomegalovirus status with high specificity and sensitivity in both the original cohort and the validation cohort. Only TCR beta chains were sequenced in this cohort, and the absence of alpha or paired-chain data limited detectable features. A total of about 150 TCR beta chains were listed by the study as associated with cytomegalovirus. While some public TCRs were present in many individuals, most TCR sequences turned up only very rarely across donors. In a later analysis, most CMV-associated TCR beta chains were found to appear HLA-restricted, with HLA associations seemingly driven largely by CMV exposure. In vitro tests confirmed that a few of the cytomegalovirus-associated TCR beta chains recognize cytomegalovirus antigens. In a later analysis, several top co-occurrence clusters were reported to appear linked to parvovirus B19, influenza, CMV and Epstein-Barr virus. Broadly in line with IMGT annotations, most TCR beta V segments showed up in productive rearrangements about 90% or about 30% of the time in an earlier analysis of 587 of the donors. CMV serostatus was the only immune exposure information available for the cohort. The presence/absence analyses assumed that sequencing depth was roughly uniform across donors, and that assumption may not be true.

A word on this clone: The antigen it binds to is not known. One base away there is no much larger clone; base qualities are not given.

The library was made by the immunoSEQ multiplex PCR assay. The multiplex PCR relied on a mix of 60 forward primers for TCR Vbeta segments and 13 reverse primers for TCR Jbeta segments. A multiplex PCR assay on genomic DNA amplified the CDR3 region of rearranged TCR beta genes. The Illumina HiSeq System was used to sequence the amplified TCR beta libraries as 87-base-pair reads. As for the authors' bioinformatics: Across the roughly 700 repertoires, a later analysis counted roughly 84 million unique TCR beta chains, roughly 11 million of which were shared by at least two donors. Raw reads were error-corrected and collapsed into unique sequences by a nearest-neighbor algorithm in which closely related sequences were merged to remove PCR and sequencing errors. V, D and J gene segments were assigned by aligning CDR3 sequences to IMGT reference sequences. Each retained sequence needed at least a six-nucleotide match to both a V gene segment and a J gene segment. Rearrangements were called productive when the CDR3 lacked stop codons and stayed in frame with V and J; all others were non-productive. Following IMGT convention, CDR3 was defined as the stretch from the second conserved V-encoded cysteine up to the conserved J-encoded phenylalanine. Sequences without an unambiguous match to a single V gene segment were excluded from the earlier analysis of about 600 of the donors. In an earlier analysis of several hundred of the donors, V segments were called functional above 56.7% productive rearrangements and were called segregating when the between-donor standard deviation exceeded 5%. A statistical classification framework was developed to diagnose cytomegalovirus status using the catalog of TCR beta chain sequences. In a later analysis, V and J genes were assigned by comparing TCR nucleotide sequences against IMGT/GENE-DB human TR gene sequences. In a later analysis, CDR3 sequences and most-parsimonious VDJ recombination scenarios were assigned using the TCRdist pipeline. In a later analysis, each TCR beta chain was defined by its CDR3 amino acid sequence together with its V-gene family, and reads lacking a unique V-gene family were excluded. In a later analysis, 550 to 650 highly shared, low-generation-probability nucleotide sequences were removed to address suspected cross-contamination and a sequencing artifact. A later analysis calculated a clonal expansion index for each public chain from normalized within-repertoire ranks of inferred template counts. In a later analysis, generation probabilities were computed using a VDJ recombination model fitted to out-of-frame rearrangements, and the results were checked against IGoR. Hypergeometric tests were used in a later analysis to score TCR-TCR, TCR-HLA and TCR-CMV co-occurrence, with a repertoire-size bias correction applied to the TCR pairs. A later analysis estimated false discovery rates by permuting HLA or CMV assignments 20 times. In a later analysis, co-occurring TCRs were grouped with DBSCAN, and TCRdist sequence similarity was added when clustering was performed within HLA-allele-positive subsets. For co-occurrence clustering, repertoires with fewer than 30,000 or more than 120,000 public chains were excluded, along with a handful of repertoires with anomalous nucleotide sharing. The clones in this table, taken by TCRdb from immuneACCESS, are in-frame only. Not every clone is retained; where verified, under half of the shortfall comes from an unresolved V gene, and the cause of the rest is unknown. That table supplies the V and J calls and clone size; D and trimming were determined from the DNA. For this sample there are 170,000 or so clones; just under 80% appear just once. The ten largest clones represent 1% of the sample.

For CDR1 and CDR2, the germline V gene (reference sequence) lists LNHDA and SQIVND. V lost 11 bases and J lost 1 base; the stretch between them is 11 bases long. Including cysteine and phenylalanine, the CDR3 has 12 amino acids. The retained sequence is limited to the CDR3, 36 bases, with the frame set at the first base. The cohort comprised approximately 700 healthy bone marrow donors. At the time of sampling, all cohort members were nominally healthy, though unrecorded immune exposures were likely present. The donor tested CMV seropositive, placing the donor among the approximately 290 seropositive members of the cohort. Each donor provided a peripheral blood sample, and peripheral blood mononuclear cells were used for TCR beta sequencing. Genomic DNA extraction from the blood cell samples was performed with the Qiagen DNeasy Blood Extraction Kit.

The TCR sequence derives from a woman between 45 and 60 years old in good health and CMV-seropositive. The material sequenced was PBMCs. The chain employs TRBV19 and TRBJ1-2; TRBD1 could be the D gene, as 6 bases match. The DNA is as follows: TGTGCCGCTAGGGGGAATAACTATGGCTACACCTTC. It is translated as CAARGNNYGYTF.